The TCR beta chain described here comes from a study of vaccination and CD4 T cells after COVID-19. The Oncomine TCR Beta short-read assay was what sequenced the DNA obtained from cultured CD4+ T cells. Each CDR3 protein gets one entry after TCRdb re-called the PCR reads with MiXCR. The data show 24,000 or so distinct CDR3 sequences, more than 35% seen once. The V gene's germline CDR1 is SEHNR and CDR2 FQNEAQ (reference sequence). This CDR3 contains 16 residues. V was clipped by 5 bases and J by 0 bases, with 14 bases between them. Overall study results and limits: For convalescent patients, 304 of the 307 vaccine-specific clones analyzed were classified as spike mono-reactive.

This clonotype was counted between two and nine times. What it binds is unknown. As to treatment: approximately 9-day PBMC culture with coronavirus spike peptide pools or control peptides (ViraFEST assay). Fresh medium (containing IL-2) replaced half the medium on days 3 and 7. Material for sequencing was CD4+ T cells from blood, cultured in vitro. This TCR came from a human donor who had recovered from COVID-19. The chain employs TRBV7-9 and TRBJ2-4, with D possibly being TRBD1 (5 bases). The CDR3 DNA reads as TGTGCCAGCAGCCGGATAGGGGATCCAGCCAAAAACATTCAGTACTTC. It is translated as CASSRIGDPAKNIQYF.